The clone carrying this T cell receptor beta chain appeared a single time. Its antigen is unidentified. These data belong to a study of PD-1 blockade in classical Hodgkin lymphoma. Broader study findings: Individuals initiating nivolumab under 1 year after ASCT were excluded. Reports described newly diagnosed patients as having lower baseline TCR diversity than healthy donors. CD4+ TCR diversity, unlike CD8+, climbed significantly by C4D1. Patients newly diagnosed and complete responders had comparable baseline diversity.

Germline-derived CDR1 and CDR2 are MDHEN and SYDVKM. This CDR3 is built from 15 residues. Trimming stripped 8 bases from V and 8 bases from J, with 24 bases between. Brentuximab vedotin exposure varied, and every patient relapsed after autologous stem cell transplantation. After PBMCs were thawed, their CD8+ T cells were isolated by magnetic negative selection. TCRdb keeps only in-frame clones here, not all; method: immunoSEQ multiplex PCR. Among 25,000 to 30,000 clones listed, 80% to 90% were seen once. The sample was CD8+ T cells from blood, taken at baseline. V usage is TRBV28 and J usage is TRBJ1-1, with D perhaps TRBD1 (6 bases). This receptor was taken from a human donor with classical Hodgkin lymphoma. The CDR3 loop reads CASSLRGALEIEAFF. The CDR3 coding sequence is TGTGCCAGCTCCCTAAGGGGGGCGCTAGAAATCGAAGCTTTCTTT.